Each of the 32 T cell receptor beta chains below was sequenced from the same sample in a study of vaccination and CD4 T cells after COVID-19. The assay that was used to sequence DNA from cultured CD4+ T cells was the Oncomine TCR Beta short-read assay. Researchers extracted genomic DNA from CD4+ T cells that had been cultured. TCRdb re-derived calls from the PCR reads in MiXCR, one entry per CDR3 protein. The repertoire holds more than 10,000 distinct CDR3 sequences, with about 40% as singletons. Treatment meaning: roughly 11-day PBMC culture with coronavirus spike peptide pools or control peptides (ViraFEST assay). Gathering of the CD4+ T cells, from the unexposed donor, took place before the COVID-19 pandemic (2011-2018). Antigens for these TCRs are unknown. The sample consisted of CD4+ T cells from blood, cultured in vitro. These receptors all come from a human donor in good health.

This clonotype was found once. V usage is TRBV6-5 and J usage is TRBJ2-2; 12 positions agree with TRBD2. Per the germline V gene, CDR1 is MNHEY and CDR2 is SVGAGI. V lost 0 bases and J lost 4; bases outside the gene matches: 0. This CDR3 has 16 amino acids. The CDR3 reads CASSYSTSGSTGELFF. The DNA for the CDR3 is TGTGCCAGCAGTTACTCGACTAGCGGGAGCACCGGGGAGCTGTTTTTT.

The V call is TRBV7-2, the J call TRBJ2-3; no firm D call. Per germline, CDR1 SGHTA and CDR2 FQGNSA. CDR3 length: 14 residues. Trimming took 3 bases from V and 5 from J, leaving 12 bases between them. The DNA for the CDR3 is TGTGCCAGCAGCTTCACGAGGACGGGAGATACGCAGTATTTT. As protein: CASSFTRTGDTQYF.

This clonotype was detected only a few times. The chain employs TRBV6-5 and TRBJ1-6; 12 bases line up with TRBD1. The CDR3 extends over 20 amino acids. V shed 2 bases, J shed 8 bases, and the junction held 16 bases outside the gene matches. Germline V gene lookup returns CDR1 MNHEY and CDR2 SVGAGI. In nucleotides, the CDR3 is TGTGCCAGCAGTTACCCTTCGGGACAGGGGGCGCAGAACCGGGATTCACCCCTCCACTTT. Translated, it gives CASSYPSGQGAQNRDSPLHF.

The rearrangement links TRBV6-1 to TRBJ1-2, with D maybe TRBD1 (5 bases). CDR3 length equals 17 residues. V gave up 2 bases and J gave up 1 base, with 17 bases separating them. Germline-derived CDR1 and CDR2 are MNHNS and SASEGT. For the CDR3, the DNA is TGTGCCAGCAGTGAAAAGGGGCAGGGACGGATTAACTATGGCTACACCTTC. This translates into CASSEKGQGRINYGYTF.

The chain has TRBV12-3 or TRBV12-4 and TRBJ2-3; 7 bases are a match to TRBD1. This CDR3 is 15 amino acids long. Trimming at V came to 6 bases and at J to 0 bases, leaving 6 bases not matched to a gene. The DNA of the CDR3 is TGTGCCAGCAGACCACAGGGGACCAGCACAGATACGCAGTATTTT. Its translation is CASRPQGTSTDTQYF.

The gene calls are TRBV4-3 and TRBJ1-2, with a weak D call TRBD1 (6 bases). There are 16 residues in the CDR3. Germline assignment: CDR1 LGHNA and CDR2 YSLEER. Trimming shortened V by 0 bases and J by 4 bases, and 15 bases separated the two germline ends. The CDR3 loop reads CASSQDWGRGTYGYTF. The DNA for the CDR3 is TGCGCCAGCAGCCAAGATTGGGGCAGGGGTACCTATGGCTACACCTTC.

This clonotype was observed a handful of times. J is TRBJ2-5 and V is TRBV21-1; no check of the table's D call, TRBD1, against the DNA was made. TRBV21-1 is given as a pseudogene. CDR3 length equals 14 residues. In DNA form, the CDR3 reads TGTGCCAGCAGCGACAGGGACAGCCAAGAGACCCAGTACTTC. As protein: CASSDRDSQETQYF.

V and J are TRBV6-2 or TRBV6-3 and TRBJ2-1; the match to TRBD1 covers 8 bases. V lost 6 bases to trimming and J lost 5 bases; unmatched junction nucleotides: 3. Germline V gives CDR1 MNHEY, CDR2 SVGEGT. The CDR3 contains 13 residues. In nucleotides, the CDR3 is TGTGCCAGCAGAAGACAGGGGAACAATGAGCAGTTCTTC. Residues: CASRRQGNNEQFF.

A few counts support this clonotype. The chain is built from TRBV7-2 and TRBJ2-3, with D hard to call. This CDR3 has 15 residues. Germline V CDR1 and CDR2: SGHTA, FQGNSA. V gave up 5 bases and J gave up 2 bases, with 14 bases separating them. The chain's CDR3 is CASSTSSLTTDTQYF. The CDR3 DNA reads as TGTGCCAGCAGCACCTCATCCCTGACCACAGATACGCAGTATTTT.

CDR3 protein: CASSLATGKTEAFF. In DNA, the CDR3 is TGTGCCAGCAGCTTGGCCACGGGAAAAACTGAAGCTTTCTTT. The rearrangement links TRBV5-4 to TRBJ1-1, with D unresolved. The V gene's germline CDR1 is SGHNT and CDR2 YYREEE (reference sequence). This CDR3 comprises 14 residues. Trimming pared 0 bases from V and 5 bases from J, leaving 11 bases between.

This chain links TRBV24-1 with TRBJ2-2; D is possibly TRBD1 or TRBD2 (5 bases each). V gave up 3 bases and J gave up 0 bases, with 13 bases separating them. The CDR3 contains 17 residues. Looked up from germline, CDR1 is KGHDR and CDR2 is SFDVKD. The CDR3 bases are TGTGCCACCAGTGATCCGCCGGGACGTTCGAACACCGGGGAGCTGTTTTTT. Its protein product is CATSDPPGRSNTGELFF.

V and J are TRBV5-4 and TRBJ1-1, with a weak D call TRBD1 (5 bases). The CDR3 is made up of 13 amino acids. V was cut by 0 bases and J by 8 bases, with 11 bases left in between. Germline CDR1 and CDR2: SGHNT and YYREEE (reference sequence). The CDR3 DNA sequence: TGTGCCAGCAGCTTGGAATGGGCAGGGGAAGCTTTCTTT. Protein: CASSLEWAGEAFF.

The chain combines TRBV7-9 with TRBJ1-5, with a tentative D call TRBD1 (6 bases). V was trimmed by 6 bases and J by 5 bases, leaving 17 bases between them. This CDR3 region has 15 residues. Germline V gene data show CDR1 as SEHNR and CDR2 as FQNEAQ (reference sequence). The CDR3 protein is CASSKNGGLDQPQHF. CDR3 sequence (DNA): TGTGCCAGCAGTAAGAACGGGGGGCTGGATCAGCCCCAGCATTTT.

The chain links TRBV2 to TRBJ2-2, with D unresolved. CDR1 and CDR2 from the germline V gene are SNHLY and FYNNEI. Trimming cost V 5 bases and J 4 bases, with 8 bases left between them. The CDR3 sequence is 13 residues long. The CDR3 bases are TGTGCCAGCAGTCCCTTGGCCACCGGGGAGCTGTTTTTT. This translates into CASSPLATGELFF.

The chain links TRBV5-8 to TRBJ2-4; D ambiguous. CDR3 length: 14 amino acids. The V gene's germline CDR1 is SGHTS and CDR2 YDEGEE. V was cut by 1 base and J by 5 bases, with 10 bases left in between. CDR3: CASSLWGGENIQYF. The CDR3 DNA sequence: TGTGCCAGCAGCTTGTGGGGTGGCGAAAACATTCAGTACTTC.

This clonotype was seen a few times. The genes are TRBV19 and TRBJ1-1; TRBD1 matches at 10 bases. The V gene end was trimmed by 5 bases and the J gene end by 3 bases; junction bases not matched to a gene: 6. CDR3 length equals 15 residues. CDR1 and CDR2 from the germline V gene are LNHDA and SQIVND (reference sequence). The CDR3 sequence: CASSVTGTGDTEAFF. The CDR3 bases are TGTGCCAGTAGTGTTACCGGGACAGGGGACACTGAAGCTTTCTTT.

This chain connects TRBV7-2 to TRBJ1-3; D not resolved. V was pared by 2 bases and J by 0 bases, with 11 bases between. Germline V gene sequence: CDR1 SGHTA, CDR2 FQGNSA. This CDR3 contains 16 residues. The CDR3 protein is CASSLTDAGSGNTIYF. The CDR3, as DNA: TGTGCCAGCAGCTTAACCGACGCCGGCTCTGGAAACACCATATATTTT.

The V gene is TRBV7-6, the J gene TRBJ2-7; 9 bases match TRBD1. The CDR3 runs to 16 residues. Germline loops: CDR1 SGHVS, CDR2 FNYEAQ. V lost 2 bases, J lost 7 bases, and 12 bases stayed unmatched. Here the CDR3 DNA reads TGTGCCAGCAGCTTAAATCCCGGGACAGGGCGAGGGGAGCAGTACTTC. It is translated as CASSLNPGTGRGEQYF. Full variable domain (missing parts from reference TRBV7-6 and TRBJ2-7): GAGVSQSPRYKVTKRGQDVALRCDPISGHVSLYWYRQALGQGPEFLTYFNYEAQQDKSGLPNDRFSAERPEGSISTLTIQRTEQRDSAMYRCASSLNPGTGRGEQYFGPGTRLTVT.

The chain couples TRBV9 to TRBJ1-6, with 7 bases lining up with TRBD1. Germline loops: CDR1 SGDLS, CDR2 YYNGEE. Trimming removed 0 bases from V and 7 bases from J; junction bases left unmatched: 7. The length of the CDR3 is 16 residues. The CDR3 reads CASSVANRGLNSPLHF. CDR3 in DNA: TGTGCCAGCAGCGTAGCCAACAGGGGATTAAATTCACCCCTCCACTTT.

This clonotype occurred a few times. This chain connects TRBV20-1 to TRBJ1-1, with D possibly being TRBD1 (5 bases). V was pared by 0 bases and J by 2 bases, with 13 bases between. Germline CDR1 is DFQATT and CDR2 is SNEGSKA (reference sequence). The CDR3 loop spans 15 amino acids. CDR3 amino acids: CSARDLRGINTEAFF. The DNA for the CDR3 is TGCAGTGCTAGAGATCTCCGGGGGATAAACACTGAAGCTTTCTTT.

J is TRBJ1-5 and V is TRBV24-1, with TRBD1 matching over 10 bases. V shed 3 bases and J 0 bases; nucleotides not matched to a gene: 4. In germline, CDR1 is KGHDR, CDR2 SFDVKD. The CDR3 totals 17 residues. CDR3 region: CATSDRGQGLSNQPQHF. As DNA, the CDR3 is TGTGCCACCAGTGATCGGGGACAGGGGCTTAGCAATCAGCCCCAGCATTTT.

V usage is TRBV27 and J usage is TRBJ2-7; tentatively, D is TRBD1 (6 bases). The CDR3 covers 14 residues. Per the germline V gene, CDR1 is MNHEY and CDR2 is SMNVEV (reference sequence). Trimming took off 1 base at V and 3 bases at J, with 10 bases between the two ends. CDR3 sequence: CASSLFGQNYEQYF. CDR3 nucleotide sequence: TGTGCCAGCAGTTTATTCGGACAGAACTACGAGCAGTACTTC.

The J gene is TRBJ1-1, the V gene TRBV7-3; D remains ambiguous. The V gene's germline CDR1 is SGHTA and CDR2 FQGTGA. Trimming removed 4 bases from V and 1 base from J, with 7 bases in between. This CDR3 spans 13 amino acids. CDR3 sequence (DNA): TGTGCCAGCAGCTCAGACTGGAACACTGAAGCTTTCTTT. Amino acid sequence: CASSSDWNTEAFF.

The CDR3 nucleotides read TGCAGTGCCCGTCCGGGGGCCTCCTATGGCTACACCTTC. It codes for CSARPGASYGYTF. The V and J genes are TRBV20-1 and TRBJ1-2; perhaps TRBD1 as D (6 bases). The CDR3 length is 13 residues. Germline CDR1 and CDR2: DFQATT and SNEGSKA (reference sequence). V gave up 6 bases and J gave up 4 bases, with 15 bases separating them.

This rearrangement joins TRBV4-1 to TRBJ2-2, with unresolved D. Deletions cut 2 bases from V and 4 bases from J, with 2 bases between. Germline CDR1 and CDR2: MGHRA and YSYEKL. The CDR3 loop spans 12 amino acids. The DNA of the CDR3 is TGCGCCAGCAGCCAATTCACCGGGGAGCTGTTTTTT. Amino acids: CASSQFTGELFF.

This clonotype came up a few times. The chain uses TRBV18 and TRBJ2-1; 8 bases match TRBD2. The CDR3 is 19 residues long. The ends lost 5 bases at V and 3 bases at J; junction bases unmatched: 18. Germline CDR1 reads KGHSH; CDR2 reads LQKENI. CDR3 in amino acids: CASSVLPAGGLSIYNEQFF. The CDR3 coding sequence is TGTGCCAGCTCAGTCCTGCCCGCGGGAGGCCTCTCGATCTACAATGAGCAGTTCTTC. Using reference TRBV18 and TRBJ2-1 for the parts outside the CDR3, the full variable domain is NAGVMQNPRHLVRRRGQEARLRCSPMKGHSHVYWYRQLPEEGLKFMVYLQKENIIDESGMPKERFSAEFPKEGPSILRIQQVVRGDSAAYFCASSVLPAGGLSIYNEQFFGPGTRLTVL.

This chain links TRBV28 with TRBJ1-5, with D unclear. V was cut by 1 base and J by 6 bases, with 4 bases left in between. The length of the CDR3 is 12 residues. Germline CDR1 MDHEN, CDR2 SYDVKM. The CDR3 DNA reads as TGTGCCAGCAGTTTATATGCTCAGCCCCAGCATTTT. Its protein is CASSLYAQPQHF.

This chain joins TRBV6-5 and TRBJ2-5, with 10 positions matching TRBD1. The CDR3 runs to 15 residues. The germline V gene has CDR1 MNHEY and CDR2 SVGAGI. Trimming cost V 2 bases and J 5 bases; bases outside gene matches: 5. DNA of the CDR3: TGTGCCAGCAGTTACCCGGACAGGGGGGACGAGACCCAGTACTTC. Its translation is CASSYPDRGDETQYF.

This chain uses TRBV7-2 with TRBJ2-7; D is unclear. Germline lookup yields CDR1 SGHTA and CDR2 FQGNSA. Trimming removed 1 base from V and 7 bases from J, with 8 bases in between. This CDR3 region has 12 residues. The CDR3 region is CASSLDVREQYF. CDR3 in DNA: TGTGCCAGCAGCTTAGATGTTCGGGAGCAGTACTTC.

V usage is TRBV5-4 and J usage is TRBJ1-2; D unresolved. The CDR3 is 16 residues long. Germline CDR1 SGHNT, CDR2 YYREEE (reference sequence). The V and J ends lost 4 bases and 4 bases respectively, with 20 bases between them. CDR3: CASSRTGPGLSYGYTF. Written as DNA, the CDR3 is TGTGCCAGCAGCAGAACTGGCCCGGGTCTGAGCTATGGCTACACCTTC.

DNA for the CDR3: TGCAGTGGGGCTAGCGGGAGGGCCATAGAGACCCAGTACTTC. It specifies CSGASGRAIETQYF. The chain carries TRBV20-1 and TRBJ2-5; 12 nucleotides align to TRBD2. CDR3 length: 14 residues. The ends lost 7 bases at V and 4 bases at J; junction bases unmatched: 7. Germline-derived CDR1 and CDR2 are DFQATT and SNEGSKA (reference sequence).

The chain combines TRBV7-9 with TRBJ2-3, with 11 bases identical to TRBD1. The CDR3 runs to 14 residues. V dropped 5 bases and J dropped 5; count of bases not matched to a gene: 3. CDR1 and CDR2 (germline): SEHNR, FQNEAQ (reference sequence). The CDR3 reads CASSPGTGGDTQYF. The CDR3 DNA reads TGTGCCAGCAGCCCCGGGACAGGGGGAGATACGCAGTATTTT.